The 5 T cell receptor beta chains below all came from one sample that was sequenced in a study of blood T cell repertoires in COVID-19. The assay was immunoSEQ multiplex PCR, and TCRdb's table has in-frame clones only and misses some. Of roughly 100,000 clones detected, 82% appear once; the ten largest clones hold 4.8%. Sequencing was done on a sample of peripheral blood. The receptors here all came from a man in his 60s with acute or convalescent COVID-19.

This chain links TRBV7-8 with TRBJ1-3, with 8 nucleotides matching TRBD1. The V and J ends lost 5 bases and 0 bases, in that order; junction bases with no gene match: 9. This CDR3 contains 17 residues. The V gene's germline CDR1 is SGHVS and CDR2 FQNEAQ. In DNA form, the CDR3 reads TGTGCCAGCAGCGTCCGCAGGGGGCCCAGCTCTGGAAACACCATATATTTT. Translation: CASSVRRGPSSGNTIYF. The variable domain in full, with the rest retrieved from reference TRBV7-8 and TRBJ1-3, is GAGVSQSPRYKVAKRGQDVALRCDPISGHVSLFWYQQALGQGPEFLTYFQNEAQLDKSGLPSDRFFAERPEGSVSTLKIQRTQQEDSAVYLCASSVRRGPSSGNTIYFGEGSWLTVV.

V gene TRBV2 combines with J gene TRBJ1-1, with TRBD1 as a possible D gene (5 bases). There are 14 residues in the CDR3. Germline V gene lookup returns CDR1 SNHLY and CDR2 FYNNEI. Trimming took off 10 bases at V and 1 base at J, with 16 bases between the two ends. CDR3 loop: CAKTLGGSNTEAFF. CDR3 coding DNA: TGTGCCAAGACTCTGGGGGGGTCGAACACTGAAGCTTTCTTT.

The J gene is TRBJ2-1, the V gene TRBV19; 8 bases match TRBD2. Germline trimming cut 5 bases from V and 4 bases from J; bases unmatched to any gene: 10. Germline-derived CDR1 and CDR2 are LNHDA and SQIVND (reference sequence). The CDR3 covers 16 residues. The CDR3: CASSRERSGAYNEQFF. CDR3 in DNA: TGTGCCAGTAGTCGGGAGCGTAGCGGGGCGTACAATGAGCAGTTCTTC.

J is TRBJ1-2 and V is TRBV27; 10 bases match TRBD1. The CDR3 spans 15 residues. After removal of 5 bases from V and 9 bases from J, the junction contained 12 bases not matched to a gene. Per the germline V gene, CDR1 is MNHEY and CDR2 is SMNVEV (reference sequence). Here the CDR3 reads CASSALGTGVSSYTF. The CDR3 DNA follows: TGTGCCAGCAGTGCCCTCGGGACAGGGGTATCAAGCTACACCTTC.

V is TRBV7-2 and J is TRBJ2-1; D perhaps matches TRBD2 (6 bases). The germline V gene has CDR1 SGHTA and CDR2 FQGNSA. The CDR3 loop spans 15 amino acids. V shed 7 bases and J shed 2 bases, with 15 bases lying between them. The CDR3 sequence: CASTSTSLPYNEQFF. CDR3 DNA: TGTGCCAGCACCTCAACTAGCCTCCCCTACAATGAGCAGTTCTTC.